The 20 T cell receptor beta chains in this list originate from one sample, sequenced in a study of high-grade serous ovarian cancer treatment subgroups. Assay used: immunoSEQ multiplex PCR; TCRdb lists only in-frame clones, some missing. The repertoire holds fewer than 2,500 clones, approximately 66% seen once, with about 15% in the top ten. Tumor samples were taken before definitive surgery or chemotherapy. Sequencing input: tumor tissue. These receptors came from a human donor with high-grade serous ovarian cancer.

This chain uses TRBV27 with TRBJ2-2; a weak D match, TRBD1 (6 bases). The CDR3 is 16 residues long. V was pared by 6 bases and J by 0 bases, with 14 bases between. CDR1 and CDR2 from the germline V gene are MNHEY and SMNVEV (reference sequence). DNA for the CDR3: TGTGCCAGCAGGGAACAGGGTAACGCGAACACCGGGGAGCTGTTTTTT. The encoded protein is CASREQGNANTGELFF.

The rearrangement links TRBV10-3 to TRBJ2-1; 7 positions agree with TRBD2. This CDR3 is 14 amino acids long. J was trimmed by 9 bases and V by 3 bases; bases with no gene match: 8. CDR1 is ENHRY and CDR2 is SYGVKD in the germline V gene. The CDR3 region is CAISEPSGVGEQFF. As DNA, the CDR3 is TGTGCCATCAGTGAACCTAGCGGAGTGGGTGAGCAGTTCTTC.

The chain is built from TRBV18 and TRBJ1-6; 9 bases are shared with TRBD1. CDR1 is KGHSH and CDR2 is LQKENI in the germline V gene. J lost 6 bases, V lost 4 bases, and 7 bases had no gene match. This CDR3 contains 16 residues. CDR3 DNA sequence: TGTGCCAGCTCACAGACCGGACAGGGGATTAATTCACCCCTCCACTTT. Encoded protein: CASSQTGQGINSPLHF. The variable domain in full, completed from reference TRBV18 and TRBJ1-6, reads NAGVMQNPRHLVRRRGQEARLRCSPMKGHSHVYWYRQLPEEGLKFMVYLQKENIIDESGMPKERFSAEFPKEGPSILRIQQVVRGDSAAYFCASSQTGQGINSPLHFGNGTRLTVT.

The chain has TRBV19 and TRBJ1-5; D gene ambiguous. V gave up 9 bases and J gave up 0 bases, with 6 bases separating them. Germline assignment: CDR1 LNHDA and CDR2 SQIVND (reference sequence). The CDR3 sequence is 12 residues long. The CDR3 DNA is TGTGCCAGCCGAAATAGCAATCAGCCCCAGCATTTT. Protein sequence: CASRNSNQPQHF.

This clone was seen a single time. The rearrangement uses TRBV27 and TRBJ2-7; maybe TRBD2 (7 bases). The V end lost 0 bases, the J end lost 5 bases, and 11 bases lay between the germline ends. The CDR3 spans 14 residues. Germline loops: CDR1 MNHEY, CDR2 SMNVEV (reference sequence). The CDR3 loop is CASSLSRGAHEQYF. The CDR3 nucleotides read TGTGCCAGCAGTTTATCCCGGGGGGCCCACGAGCAGTACTTC.

The V gene is TRBV2, the J gene TRBJ1-3; D call uncertain. Trimming removed 4 bases from V and 0 bases from J, with 10 bases in between. This CDR3 contains 15 residues. The germline V gene encodes CDR1 SNHLY and CDR2 FYNNEI. CDR3 nucleotide sequence: TGTGCCAGCAGTGTAAGCAGCCACTCTGGAAACACCATATATTTT. Amino acids: CASSVSSHSGNTIYF.

Details on this clone: One end of the junction fails to match germline, which may point to a read error. The chain joins TRBV10-3 to TRBJ2-5; 8 nucleotides agree with TRBD1. The J call may be in error: the DNA end matches TRBJ2-7 better. There are 17 residues in the CDR3. Germline-derived CDR1 and CDR2 are ENHRY and SYGVKD. The CDR3 loop is CASSYGPGGRSSYEQYF. CDR3 bases: TGTGCCAGCAGTTACGGACCAGGGGGCCGCAGCTCCTACGAGCAGTACTTC.

The genes are TRBV14 and TRBJ2-7; D gene uncertain. The length of the CDR3 is 14 residues. The ends were cut back, 0 bases at V and 0 bases at J, with 6 bases in the middle. CDR1 is SGHDN and CDR2 is FVKESK in the germline V gene. The CDR3 DNA reads as TGTGCCAGCAGCCAAGAAGGGCCCTCCTACGAGCAGTACTTC. Its protein product is CASSQEGPSYEQYF.

The chain combines TRBV6-1 with TRBJ2-5; D may be TRBD1 (6 bases). The DNA end is a closer match to TRBJ2-7, so the J assignment may be wrong. CDR1 is MNHNS and CDR2 is SASEGT in the germline V gene. The CDR3 totals 15 residues. CDR3 loop: CASTLDSSISYEQYF. The CDR3 DNA sequence: TGTGCCAGCACCCTGGACAGTTCAATCTCCTACGAGCAGTACTTC.

The chain has TRBV18 and TRBJ1-6, with D unclear. V was pared by 6 bases and J by 0 bases, with 18 bases between. The CDR3 loop spans 18 amino acids. Germline loops: CDR1 KGHSH, CDR2 LQKENI. The CDR3 sequence is CASSNFATDRSYNSPLHF. CDR3 bases: TGTGCCAGCTCGAACTTTGCGACGGATCGCTCCTATAATTCACCCCTCCACTTT.

V gene TRBV18 combines with J gene TRBJ2-2; 12 nucleotides match TRBD2. Germline CDR1 reads KGHSH; CDR2 reads LQKENI. V gave up 3 bases and J gave up 2 bases; unmatched junction bases: 7. The CDR3 is made up of 18 amino acids. CDR3 protein: CASSPPTSGGRNTGELFF. The CDR3 DNA reads TGTGCCAGCTCACCCCCGACTAGCGGGGGACGAAACACCGGGGAGCTGTTTTTT.

The V call is TRBV7-3, the J call TRBJ2-2; the D gene could be TRBD1 or TRBD2 (6 bases each). Germline CDR1 SGHTA, CDR2 FQGTGA. The CDR3 spans 16 residues. V lost 1 base to trimming and J lost 4 bases, with 13 bases between them. The CDR3 DNA reads as TGTGCCAGCAGCTTAATGGGGGGCGCGACCACCGGGGAGCTGTTTTTT. Its protein is CASSLMGGATTGELFF.

This clone appeared a single time. The chain is built from TRBV30 and TRBJ2-3; D not resolved. Trimming shortened V by 1 base and J by 3 bases, and 8 bases separated the two germline ends. CDR3 size: 13 residues. Germline V gene sequence: CDR1 GTSNPN, CDR2 SVGIG (reference sequence). The CDR3 DNA reads as TGTGCCTGGAGTGGGGCTATTACAGATACGCAGTATTTT. It yields the protein CAWSGAITDTQYF.

Sample share makes this clone large. The CDR3 DNA sequence: TGTGCCAGCAGCCTTGGCCCGGGGTTTTACACTGAAGCTTTCTTT. This codes for CASSLGPGFYTEAFF. V gene TRBV25-1 combines with J gene TRBJ1-1; D not certain. Germline V CDR1 and CDR2: MGHDK, SYGVNS. Trimming left V 6 bases short and J 3 bases short, with 17 bases between. The length of the CDR3 is 15 residues.

This rearrangement joins TRBV7-9 to TRBJ2-2; D not certain. With 4 bases removed from V and 0 bases from J, the gap between germline ends came to 9 bases. The CDR3 consists of 15 residues. The germline CDR1 and CDR2 sequences are SEHNR and FQNEAQ (reference sequence). Here the CDR3 reads CASSSTDANTGELFF. The CDR3 region has the DNA TGTGCCAGCAGCTCCACGGACGCGAACACCGGGGAGCTGTTTTTT. Complete variable domain (other parts from reference TRBV7-9 and TRBJ2-2): DTGVSQNPRHKITKRGQNVTFRCDPISEHNRLYWYRQTLGQGPEFLTYFQNEAQLEKSRLLSDRFSAERPKGSFSTLEIQRTEQGDSAMYLCASSSTDANTGELFFGEGSRLTVL.

This chain uses TRBV7-8 with TRBJ1-6; D is uncertain. The CDR3 totals 14 residues. Trimming pared 3 bases from V and 4 bases from J, leaving 7 bases between. CDR1 and CDR2 from the germline V gene are SGHVS and FQNEAQ. In DNA form, the CDR3 reads TGTGCCAGCAGCTTGGACGGGTATAATTCACCCCTCCACTTT. As protein: CASSLDGYNSPLHF. Looking up the rest from reference TRBV7-8 and TRBJ1-6 gives the full variable domain: GAGVSQSPRYKVAKRGQDVALRCDPISGHVSLFWYQQALGQGPEFLTYFQNEAQLDKSGLPSDRFFAERPEGSVSTLKIQRTQQEDSAVYLCASSLDGYNSPLHFGNGTRLTVT.

The chain combines TRBV5-1 with TRBJ2-3; D tentatively fits TRBD1 or TRBD2 (5 bases each). Germline lookup yields CDR1 SGHRS and CDR2 YFSETQ. CDR3 length: 15 residues. Trimming shortened V by 3 bases and J by 0 bases, and 11 bases separated the two germline ends. CDR3 loop: CASSWGPPSTDTQYF. The CDR3 DNA sequence: TGCGCCAGCAGCTGGGGACCGCCCAGCACAGATACGCAGTATTTT.

This clone was seen a single time. The CDR3 coding sequence is TGTGCTAGTGGTTTAGGGGGGGGTGGCACTGAAGCTTTCTTT. Translated, it gives CASGLGGGGTEAFF. The chain couples TRBV12-5 to TRBJ1-1; tentatively, D is TRBD1 (6 bases). The germline gives CDR1 LGHNT, CDR2 FRNRAP. The CDR3 has 14 amino acids. V was cut by 3 bases and J by 4 bases, with 12 bases left in between.

In this sample, this clone turned up once. This rearrangement joins TRBV7-8 to TRBJ2-6; no clear D gene. Germline values: CDR1 SGHVS, CDR2 FQNEAQ. V was clipped by 1 base and J by 4 bases, with 11 bases between them. There are 16 residues in the CDR3. CDR3 coding DNA: TGTGCCAGCAGCTTAGAAATGAGGCGGGGGGCCAACGTCCTGACTTTC. Amino acid sequence: CASSLEMRRGANVLTF.

The J gene is TRBJ1-2, the V gene TRBV7-2; 7 nucleotides agree with TRBD1. Germline CDR1 reads SGHTA; CDR2 reads FQGNSA. V shed 1 base, J shed 6 bases, and the junction held 5 bases outside the gene matches. CDR3 length: 14 residues. CDR3 region: CASSLGTGSHGYTF. The CDR3 bases are TGTGCCAGCAGCTTAGGGACAGGAAGCCATGGCTACACCTTC.